The 30 T cell receptor beta chains presented below share a single source sample, sequenced in a study of human T cells and chemical hapten exposure. TCRdb reprocessed the RACE reads via MiXCR and lists one record per CDR3 protein. The sample records about 260,000 distinct CDR3 sequences, approximately 8.4% being singletons. Time point described: pre-sensitization, week 0. The sample's treatment: therapeutic diphenylcyclopropenone sensitization with weekly scalp DPC. The input for sequencing was whole blood, taken in connection with sensitization to the hapten diphenylcyclopropenone (DPC). The receptors stem from a woman aged 40 to 50 with alopecia areata. Some clones in this sample may be carry-over from other donors' samples.

This clonotype has only a few counts. A much bigger clone sits one base away, suggesting this may be a read error. V is TRBV27 and J is TRBJ2-7; D is perhaps TRBD2 (6 bases). V was cut by 2 bases and J by 5 bases, with 7 bases left in between. Germline CDR1 and CDR2: MNHEY and SMNVEV (reference sequence). The CDR3 runs 12 residues. CDR3 residues: CASSLRGNEQYF. The CDR3, as DNA: TGTGCCAGCAGTTTACGGGGGAACGAGCAGTACTTC.

This clonotype has at least ten counts. The V and J genes are TRBV11-1 and TRBJ2-1, with D unresolved. This CDR3 spans 15 amino acids. CDR1 is SGHAT and CDR2 is FQDESV in the germline V gene (reference sequence). Trimming removed 4 bases from V and 8 bases from J, with 18 bases in between. Here the CDR3 DNA reads TGTGCCAGCAGCTCCCGGGTAATGGGGATCCATGAGCAGTTCTTC. Protein sequence: CASSSRVMGIHEQFF. The full variable domain, with the rest looked up from reference TRBV11-1 and TRBJ2-1, is EAEVAQSPRYKITEKSQAVAFWCDPISGHATLYWYRQILGQGPELLVQFQDESVVDDSQLPKDRFSAERLKGVDSTLKIQPAELGDSAMYLCASSSRVMGIHEQFFGPGTRLTVL.

This clonotype was seen ten or more times. The chain uses TRBV5-1 and TRBJ2-1, with 11 bases that match TRBD2. The CDR3 is 16 residues long. Germline V gene sequence: CDR1 SGHRS, CDR2 YFSETQ. The trim removed 3 bases at V and 9 bases at J, leaving 11 bases unmatched. The CDR3 region is CASSSATSGVVSEQFF. The CDR3 bases are TGCGCCAGCAGCTCTGCGACTAGCGGGGTGGTAAGTGAGCAGTTCTTC. Variable domain in full (rest from reference TRBV5-1 and TRBJ2-1): KAGVTQTPRYLIKTRGQQVTLSCSPISGHRSVSWYQQTPGQGLQFLFEYFSETQRNKGNFPGRFSGRQFSNSRSEMNVSTLELGDSALYLCASSSATSGVVSEQFFGPGTRLTVL.

The V call is TRBV5-1, the J call TRBJ2-1, with D unclear. V was pared by 4 bases and J by 7 bases, with 18 bases between. This CDR3 is 15 amino acids long. In germline, CDR1 is SGHRS, CDR2 YFSETQ. CDR3 nucleotides: TGCGCCAGCAGCGGACCTGCGGCCCTGGGGAATGAGCAGTTCTTC. Translation: CASSGPAALGNEQFF.

This clonotype came up many times. V usage is TRBV6-2 or TRBV6-3 and J usage is TRBJ2-1; 7 bases fit TRBD1. In germline, CDR1 is MNHEY, CDR2 SVGEGT. V was clipped by 6 bases and J by 0 bases; unmatched bases: 5. CDR3 length equals 15 residues. CDR3 DNA sequence: TGTGCCAGCAGGGACGACAGGGCCTCCTACAATGAGCAGTTCTTC. Protein product: CASRDDRASYNEQFF.

This clonotype was seen ten or more times. The CDR3 loop reads CASRGTGLSNQPQHF. The DNA for the CDR3 is TGTGCCAGCAGGGGGACAGGGTTGAGCAATCAGCCCCAGCATTTT. The V call is TRBV27, the J call TRBJ1-5; 9 positions agree with TRBD1. CDR1 and CDR2 (germline): MNHEY, SMNVEV (reference sequence). Unmatched junction bases numbered 4, after V lost 6 bases and J lost 1 base. This CDR3 is 15 amino acids long.

V is TRBV6-6 and J is TRBJ2-1; TRBD2 aligns across 7 bases. This CDR3 has 12 residues. CDR1 and CDR2 (germline): MNHNY, SVGAGI (reference sequence). The J segment lost 16 bases and the V segment lost 5 bases, leaving 11 bases of the junction unmatched. The CDR3 DNA reads as TGTGCCAGCAGTCCGGGACTAAACAGCCATTTCTTC. Translated, it gives CASSPGLNSHFF.

This chain uses TRBV28 with TRBJ2-1, with D tentatively TRBD1 or TRBD2 (5 bases each). The V and J ends lost 5 bases and 7 bases respectively, with 18 bases between them. CDR1 and CDR2 from the germline V gene are MDHEN and SYDVKM. This CDR3 contains 15 residues. Written as DNA, the CDR3 is TGTGCCAGCAGTGTGGGGACCGCCTGGGGGAATGAGCAGTTCTTC. Protein sequence: CASSVGTAWGNEQFF.

This clonotype has a handful of counts. V is TRBV18 and J is TRBJ2-3, with 7 bases fitting TRBD1. V gave up 2 bases and J gave up 2 bases; unmatched junction bases: 13. The CDR3 is 18 amino acids. CDR1 and CDR2 from the germline V gene are KGHSH and LQKENI. CDR3 sequence (DNA): TGTGCCAGCTCACCAAAGGGGGACAGCAAATTCTACACAGATACGCAGTATTTT. It yields the protein CASSPKGDSKFYTDTQYF.

This chain joins TRBV10-3 and TRBJ2-5, with 8 positions matching TRBD1. CDR3 length: 13 residues. Trimming cost V 4 bases and J 5 bases; bases outside gene matches: 3. In germline, CDR1 is ENHRY, CDR2 SYGVKD. CDR3 protein: CAISVTGEETQYF. In DNA, the CDR3 is TGTGCCATCAGTGTGACAGGGGAGGAGACCCAGTACTTC.

The CDR3 nucleotides are TGTGCCAGCAGATTACAGGGTCCCAATTCACCCCTCCACTTT. Its translation is CASRLQGPNSPLHF. The V gene is TRBV12-3 or TRBV12-4, the J gene TRBJ1-6, with D perhaps TRBD1 (6 bases). The length of the CDR3 is 14 residues. V was cut by 6 bases and J by 7 bases, with 13 bases left in between.

The rearrangement joins TRBV30 to TRBJ1-5; 7 positions agree with TRBD1. The germline CDR1 and CDR2 sequences are GTSNPN and SVGIG (reference sequence). The CDR3 contains 14 residues. The trim removed 4 bases at V and 1 base at J, leaving 4 bases unmatched. This chain's CDR3 is CAWNQGGSNQPQHF. As DNA, the CDR3 is TGTGCCTGGAATCAGGGGGGCAGCAATCAGCCCCAGCATTTT.

The chain carries TRBV6-2 or TRBV6-3 and TRBJ2-7; D may match TRBD1 or TRBD2 (5 bases each). CDR1 and CDR2 from the germline V gene are MNHEY and SVGEGT. CDR3 length equals 14 residues. The V and J ends lost 2 bases and 5 bases respectively, with 13 bases between them. The CDR3 loop is CASSYRDQLDEQYF. The CDR3 coding sequence is TGTGCCAGCAGTTACCGGGACCAGTTAGACGAGCAGTACTTC.

This clonotype has ten or more counts. The chain combines TRBV7-2 with TRBJ2-3; 10 bases fit TRBD2. Germline trimming cut 2 bases from V and 9 bases from J; bases unmatched to any gene: 5. Germline V CDR1 and CDR2: SGHTA, FQGNSA. The CDR3 spans 14 residues. The CDR3 loop reads CASSLPSGGPTQYF. CDR3 coding DNA: TGTGCCAGCAGCTTACCTAGCGGGGGCCCCACGCAGTATTTT.

This clonotype was seen more than once but under ten times. V usage is TRBV24-1 and J usage is TRBJ2-1; TRBD2 agrees at 10 bases. Looked up from germline, CDR1 is KGHDR and CDR2 is SFDVKD. V lost 0 bases to trimming and J lost 8 bases; unmatched junction nucleotides: 9. The CDR3 runs 17 residues. CDR3 nucleotide sequence: TGTGCCACCAGTGATTTGGGGAGCGGGAGGGCCTCCTATGAGCAGTTCTTC. Its protein product is CATSDLGSGRASYEQFF.

The gene calls are TRBV29-1 and TRBJ2-7; no clear D gene. The V end was cut by 4 bases, the J end by 3 bases, with 13 bases between. CDR1 is SQVTM and CDR2 is ANQGSEA in the germline V gene. CDR3 length: 13 residues. CDR3 DNA: TGCAGCGTTGCCGAGCAAGACCTCTACGAGCAGTACTTC. Translated: CSVAEQDLYEQYF.

V is TRBV2 and J is TRBJ1-1; no reliable D call. This CDR3 has 11 amino acids. V shed 6 bases and J shed 7 bases, with 9 bases lying between them. The germline V gene encodes CDR1 SNHLY and CDR2 FYNNEI. Here the CDR3 reads CASRDSSEAFF. In nucleotides, the CDR3 is TGTGCCAGCAGAGATAGCAGTGAAGCTTTCTTT.

This clonotype has ten or more counts. V and J are TRBV5-1 and TRBJ1-1; D is possibly TRBD1 (5 bases). This CDR3 has 14 amino acids. Trimming removed 0 bases at V and 2 bases at J, with 8 bases between. Germline CDR1 SGHRS, CDR2 YFSETQ. CDR3 nucleotides: TGCGCCAGCAGCTTGGTTGGGGCCAACACTGAAGCTTTCTTT. Protein: CASSLVGANTEAFF.

This clonotype has a handful of counts. This chain links TRBV27 with TRBJ2-3, with 13 positions matching TRBD2. Germline CDR1 is MNHEY and CDR2 is SMNVEV (reference sequence). With 5 bases clipped from V and 4 bases from J, the junction kept 9 bases outside the gene matches. This CDR3 spans 17 amino acids. The CDR3 is CASSRTSGSLRPDTQYF. CDR3 DNA: TGTGCCAGCAGTCGGACTAGCGGGAGCCTTCGACCAGATACGCAGTATTTT.

The gene calls are TRBV29-1 and TRBJ1-1; D is ambiguous. From germline, CDR1 is SQVTM and CDR2 ANQGSEA. The germline V and J ends were trimmed by 0 bases and 8 bases, with 4 bases remaining between them. This CDR3 contains 10 residues. CDR3 protein: CSVEDLEAFF. As DNA, the CDR3 is TGCAGCGTTGAAGATCTGGAAGCTTTCTTT.

This clonotype has more than one count but fewer than ten. This chain links TRBV10-2 with TRBJ2-2, with 11 bases fitting TRBD1. From germline, CDR1 is WSHSY and CDR2 SAAADI. J lost 4 bases, V lost 10 bases, and 5 bases had no gene match. This CDR3 contains 14 residues. CDR3 amino acids: CATLGTGGTGELFF. The CDR3 bases are TGCGCCACCCTGGGGACAGGGGGCACCGGGGAGCTGTTTTTT.

This clonotype has a count of ten or more. CDR3 protein: CASSLAGATDTQYF. The CDR3 region has the DNA TGTGCCAGCAGCTTAGCGGGGGCAACAGATACGCAGTATTTT. The V gene is TRBV7-2, the J gene TRBJ2-3; D may be TRBD1 (6 bases). V was pared by 0 bases and J by 3 bases, with 7 bases between. The germline gives CDR1 SGHTA, CDR2 FQGNSA. The CDR3 runs 14 residues.

This clonotype was seen many times. This chain joins TRBV7-2 and TRBJ1-4; no clear D. The CDR3 is 15 amino acids. Trimming left V 3 bases short and J 5 bases short, with 13 bases between. Germline CDR1 reads SGHTA; CDR2 reads FQGNSA. The CDR3 nucleotides read TGTGCCAGCAGCTTGAGTACCGACACGAATGAAAAACTGTTTTTT. It yields the protein CASSLSTDTNEKLFF.

At least ten counts were recorded for this clonotype. This chain uses TRBV5-1 with TRBJ2-1; D is uncertain. This CDR3 is built from 14 residues. Germline loops: CDR1 SGHRS, CDR2 YFSETQ. The V end was cut by 0 bases, the J end by 4 bases, with 8 bases between. CDR3 DNA sequence: TGCGCCAGCAGCTTGGCCAACTATTACAATGAGCAGTTCTTC. Translation gives CASSLANYYNEQFF.

The J gene is TRBJ1-6, the V gene TRBV18, with 9 bases lining up with TRBD1. With V trimmed by 5 bases and J by 9 bases, 5 bases remained unmatched. The germline gives CDR1 KGHSH, CDR2 LQKENI. The CDR3 sequence is 14 residues long. The CDR3 region has the DNA TGTGCCAGCTCATCGGGACAGGGCAGTTCACCCCTCCACTTT. Translated: CASSSGQGSSPLHF.

The CDR3 coding sequence is TGTGCCAGCAGCCAAGTTATGACGGCGGGGATGCACAATGAGCAGTTCTTC. Protein product: CASSQVMTAGMHNEQFF. The rearrangement joins TRBV4-2 to TRBJ2-1, with a tentative D call TRBD2 (6 bases). This CDR3 has 17 residues. Trimming shortened V by 1 base and J by 5 bases, and 18 bases separated the two germline ends. Germline V gene sequence: CDR1 LGHNA, CDR2 YNFKEQ.

The chain couples TRBV6-1 to TRBJ1-6, with D uncertain. V gave up 4 bases and J gave up 3 bases, with 4 bases separating them. Germline CDR1 is MNHNS and CDR2 is SASEGT. The CDR3 spans 13 residues. CDR3 sequence reads: CASSADYNSPLHF. CDR3 sequence (DNA): TGTGCCAGCAGTGCGGACTATAATTCACCCCTCCACTTT.

The chain couples TRBV6-4 to TRBJ2-3, with 10 bases lining up with TRBD2. J was trimmed by 6 bases and V by 3 bases; bases with no gene match: 6. Germline V CDR1 and CDR2: MRHNA, SNTAGT. CDR3 size: 15 residues. The CDR3: CASSESGRASDTQYF. DNA for the CDR3: TGTGCCAGCAGTGAGAGCGGGAGGGCCTCGGATACGCAGTATTTT.

This clonotype was seen a few times. This sequence joins TRBV28 and TRBJ2-4; D might be TRBD1 (6 bases). Germline-derived CDR1 and CDR2 are MDHEN and SYDVKM. The CDR3 has 16 residues. V was cut by 4 bases and J by 0 bases, with 13 bases left in between. The CDR3 loop reads CASSSRTDLAKNIQYF. CDR3 DNA sequence: TGTGCCAGCAGTTCGAGGACAGACTTAGCCAAAAACATTCAGTACTTC.

The table lists this clonotype with many counts. The V and J genes are TRBV20-1 and TRBJ2-1; possible D gene TRBD2, 6 bases. CDR1 DFQATT and CDR2 SNEGSKA come from the germline V gene (reference sequence). Between the trimmed V and J ends, which lost 2 bases and 4 bases, there was a span of 12 bases. The CDR3 covers 14 residues. The CDR3 reads CSARRLADYNEQFF. The CDR3 DNA is TGCAGTGCTAGACGGTTAGCGGATTACAATGAGCAGTTCTTC.